The rows below give T cell receptor beta chains drawn from one sample of a study of cytotoxic CD8 clonotypes in ibrutinib-treated CLL. Measured with immunoSEQ multiplex PCR; TCRdb has only the in-frame clones, and not every one. The repertoire holds some 300,000 clones, with just under 80% as singletons. The specimen comprised PBMCs, sampled before ibrutinib treatment. The source is a human donor with chronic lymphocytic leukemia. CDR3s include the opening cysteine and the closing phenylalanine or tryptophan. A D gene is named only where the DNA matches it firmly. Only part of the rows carry a size: once, few, many, or a class if the clone is expanded.

TRBV9	few	TRBJ2-3	-	CASNLGGLADTQYF	TGTGCCAGCAACCTGGGGGGTTTAGCGGATACGCAGTATTTT
TRBV19	-	TRBJ2-1	-	CASSIPYLSSYNEQFF	TGTGCCAGTAGTATACCGTACTTAAGCTCCTACAATGAGCAGTTCTTC
TRBV30	-	TRBJ2-7	-	CAWRFGDEQYF	TGTGCCTGGAGATTTGGCGACGAGCAGTACTTC
TRBV7-2	-	TRBJ1-2	-	CASSIRRTAVDYGYTF	TGTGCCAGCAGCATACGACGGACGGCCGTCGACTATGGCTACACCTTC
TRBV27	-	TRBJ2-1	TRBD2	CASSTPGTSGDEQFF	TGTGCCAGCAGTACACCCGGGACTAGCGGCGATGAGCAGTTCTTC
TRBV10-3	-	TRBJ1-3	-	CAHAERQGEVSGNTIYF	TGTGCCCACGCTGAGAGGCAGGGTGAGGTCTCTGGAAACACCATATATTTT
TRBV6-5	-	TRBJ2-7	-	CASSTRALLYEQYF	TGTGCCAGCAGTACCAGGGCCTTGCTCTACGAGCAGTACTTC
TRBV7-9	-	TRBJ2-1	-	CASSPTPHTYNEQFF	TGTGCCAGCAGCCCCACCCCGCACACCTACAATGAGCAGTTCTTC
TRBV2	-	TRBJ2-7	TRBD1	CASNRQGAYEQYF	TGTGCCAGCAATCGACAGGGGGCCTACGAGCAGTACTTC
TRBV18	-	TRBJ1-5	TRBD1	CASSPMGQGGPNQPQHF	TGTGCCAGCTCACCAATGGGACAGGGAGGCCCTAATCAGCCCCAGCATTTT
TRBV18	-	TRBJ2-1	TRBD2	CASSLYHLAGGPENEQFF	TGTGCCAGCTCACTATACCATTTAGCGGGAGGGCCTGAGAATGAGCAGTTCTTC
TRBV2	-	TRBJ2-2	-	CATTGTLVTGELFF	TGTGCCACTACCGGGACCCTGGTTACCGGGGAGCTGTTTTTT
TRBV5-1	-	TRBJ2-2	-	CASSLEHVTGELFF	TGCGCCAGCAGCTTGGAACACGTTACCGGGGAGCTGTTTTTT
TRBV15	-	TRBJ2-7	TRBD2	CATSRARGSGTHEQYF	TGTGCCACCAGCAGAGCTAGGGGTAGCGGGACCCACGAGCAGTACTTC
TRBV7-9	-	TRBJ2-1	TRBD2	CASSPVGTTLNEQFF	TGTGCCAGCAGCCCTGTCGGGACTACCTTAAATGAGCAGTTCTTC
TRBV6-5	-	TRBJ1-2	-	CASRNRGRRNTF	TGTGCCAGCAGAAACCGGGGCCGTCGAAACACCTTC
TRBV6-1	-	TRBJ2-5	TRBD2	CASSDRGRVGETQYF	TGTGCCAGCAGTGATCGCGGGAGGGTAGGAGAGACCCAGTACTTC
TRBV7-8	-	TRBJ1-3	-	CASSPRPAEAGNTIYF	TGTGCCAGCAGCCCAAGACCGGCCGAGGCCGGAAACACCATATATTTT
TRBV6-6	-	TRBJ2-7	TRBD1	CASTSQPGQHSYEQYF	TGTGCCAGCACCTCTCAACCGGGACAGCACTCCTACGAGCAGTACTTC
TRBV6-4	-	TRBJ2-3	TRBD2	CASSDKSAGGDTQYF	TGTGCCAGCAGTGATAAGTCAGCGGGAGGGGATACGCAGTATTTT
TRBV2	-	TRBJ2-5	-	CASTDSQETQYF	TGTGCCAGCACGGACAGCCAAGAGACCCAGTACTTC
TRBV9	-	TRBJ2-1	TRBD2	CASSSRTSGRYNEQFF	TGTGCCAGCAGCTCCCGGACTAGCGGGAGGTACAATGAGCAGTTCTTC
TRBV11-1	few	TRBJ2-5	-	CASRGGVQQETQYF	TGTGCCAGCAGGGGTGGCGTACAACAAGAGACCCAGTACTTC
TRBV28	-	TRBJ1-5	-	CASNPAGASGNQPQHF	TGTGCCAGCAACCCCGCCGGGGCGAGCGGCAATCAGCCCCAGCATTTT
TRBV6-6	-	TRBJ1-6	-	CASSYSGGLNSPLHF	TGTGCCAGCAGTTACTCGGGAGGTCTTAATTCACCCCTCCACTTT
TRBV7-9	-	TRBJ1-2	-	CASSLGLEGYTF	TGTGCCAGCAGCTTGGGGTTGGAAGGCTACACCTTC
TRBV5-1	-	TRBJ1-2	-	CASSLETSGGYTF	TGCGCCAGCAGCTTGGAGACCTCGGGGGGCTACACCTTC
TRBV5-4	-	TRBJ2-3	TRBD2	CASSHPSSGSDTQYF	TGTGCCAGCAGCCATCCATCAAGCGGGAGCGACACGCAGTATTTT
TRBV27	-	TRBJ2-7	-	CASSRNRRSYEQYF	TGTGCCAGCAGTCGGAACCGGAGGTCGTACGAGCAGTACTTC
TRBV5-8	-	TRBJ2-5	-	CASSLVPRETQYF	TGTGCCAGCAGCTTGGTTCCCCGGGAGACCCAGTACTTC
TRBV9	once	TRBJ2-1	TRBD2	CASSLLAGAYNEQFF	TGTGCCAGCAGCTTACTAGCGGGAGCCTACAATGAGCAGTTCTTC
TRBV5-4	-	TRBJ2-1	-	CASSSQGGNSEQFF	TGTGCCAGCAGCTCACAGGGCGGGAATAGCGAGCAGTTCTTC